The source of this TCR beta chain is a study of T cells in Graves' hyperthyroidism and ophthalmopathy. This clonotype was recorded at least ten times. TCR beta CDR3 sequences were amplified from RNA transcripts. HTBI primers were used for first-round RT-PCR of the TCR CDR3. One entry per CDR3 protein, called by TCRdb with MiXCR from the multiplex PCR reads. This sample has a few hundred thousand distinct CDR3 sequences; over 35% occur once, and the top ten carry about 40%. CDR1 and CDR2 from the germline V gene are MDHEN and SYDVKM. This CDR3 contains 14 residues. V was trimmed by 2 bases and J by 7 bases, leaving 12 bases between them.

The clonotype was recovered from an adult woman with Graves' disease, either hyperthyroidism or ophthalmopathy (not recorded which). Sequenced input: peripheral blood or thyroid tissue (not recorded which). V and J are TRBV28 and TRBJ1-5; D remains ambiguous. The CDR3 loop is CASSLVSVGQPQHF. CDR3 DNA sequence: TGTGCCAGCAGTTTAGTCAGCGTTGGCCAGCCCCAGCATTTT. The full variable domain, rest sourced from reference TRBV28 and TRBJ1-5, is DVKVTQSSRYLVKRTGEKVFLECVQDMDHENMFWYRQDPGLGLRLIYFSYDVKMKEKGDIPEGYSVSREKKERFSLILESASTNQTSMYLCASSLVSVGQPQHFGDGTRLSIL.